A single sample gave rise to the 16 T cell receptor beta chains below, sequenced in a study of T cell responses to AZD1222 COVID-19 vaccine. Only in-frame clones appear in the TCRdb table, and some are missing; sequencing was by immunoSEQ multiplex PCR. The sample shows more than 150,000 clones, around 93% of them seen only once. The sequencing here drew on peripheral blood, taken on day 0 of AZD1222 vaccination. These receptors all stem from an adult in good health.

CDR3 amino acids: CASHGGSEQFF. CDR3 nucleotide sequence: TGCGCCAGCCATGGGGGGTCTGAGCAGTTCTTC. V gene TRBV5-1 combines with J gene TRBJ2-1; possibly TRBD2 for D (6 bases). CDR1 is SGHRS, CDR2 YFSETQ, per germline. There are 11 residues in the CDR3. The V end was cut by 7 bases, the J end by 9 bases, with 11 bases between.

The gene calls are TRBV18 and TRBJ2-2; D unclear. There are 12 residues in the CDR3. The germline V gene has CDR1 KGHSH and CDR2 LQKENI. The V end lost 0 bases, the J end lost 6 bases, and 2 bases lay between the germline ends. The CDR3 DNA reads TGTGCCAGCTCACCACCGTCCGGGGAGCTGTTTTTT. Translated: CASSPPSGELFF.

This clone was counted once. The rearrangement uses TRBV7-3 and TRBJ2-3, with unresolved D. Trimming pared 2 bases from V and 6 bases from J, leaving 9 bases between. The CDR3 runs 13 residues. Germline loops: CDR1 SGHTA, CDR2 FQGTGA. CDR3 in amino acids: CASSLFPSDTQYF. The CDR3 nucleotides read TGTGCCAGCAGCTTATTTCCTAGTGATACGCAGTATTTT.

CDR3 protein: CASSEVLAPDEAFF. Here the CDR3 DNA reads TGTGCCAGCAGTGAAGTCCTGGCACCGGATGAAGCTTTCTTT. The rearrangement uses TRBV6-1 and TRBJ1-1; D is undetermined. The CDR3 spans 14 residues. Germline loops: CDR1 MNHNS, CDR2 SASEGT. Trimming stripped 1 base from V and 7 bases from J, with 13 bases between.

V and J are TRBV11-2 and TRBJ1-1; the D is unclear. The CDR3 sequence is 16 residues long. From germline, CDR1 is SGHAT and CDR2 FQNNGV. Trimming removed 0 bases from V and 0 bases from J, with 11 bases in between. The CDR3 sequence is CASSLDLAPLNTEAFF. For the CDR3, the DNA is TGTGCCAGCAGCTTAGATCTAGCACCTTTGAACACTGAAGCTTTCTTT.

CDR3 residues: CASSYSKAGNYGYTF. DNA of the CDR3: TGTGCCAGCAGTTACTCCAAGGCAGGGAACTATGGCTACACCTTC. The chain recombines TRBV6-5 with TRBJ1-2; the D gene is possibly TRBD1 (5 bases). This CDR3 is 15 amino acids long. The V gene's germline CDR1 is MNHEY and CDR2 SVGAGI. V lost 0 bases to trimming and J lost 2 bases, with 10 bases between them.

The chain links TRBV7-6 to TRBJ2-3; 10 bases fit TRBD1. This CDR3 has 16 amino acids. J was trimmed by 2 bases and V by 4 bases; bases with no gene match: 6. Germline CDR1 SGHVS, CDR2 FNYEAQ. In DNA, the CDR3 is TGTGCCAGCAGCTCCCGGACAGGGGGAGCCACAGATACGCAGTATTTT. It yields the protein CASSSRTGGATDTQYF.

Written as DNA, the CDR3 is TGCAGCGTTGACTATGGCTACACCTTC. The encoded protein is CSVDYGYTF. The V gene is TRBV29-1, the J gene TRBJ1-2; D is unresolved. The CDR3 has 9 amino acids. With 3 bases removed from V and 4 bases from J, the gap between germline ends came to 0 bases. Germline V gives CDR1 SQVTM, CDR2 ANQGSEA.

This rearrangement joins TRBV5-1 to TRBJ2-7; D is possibly TRBD2 (5 bases). The V gene's germline CDR1 is SGHRS and CDR2 YFSETQ. The CDR3 is 14 amino acids. V lost 0 bases and J 2 bases, leaving 9 bases between the germline ends. The CDR3 DNA is TGCGCCAGCAGCTTGGATCTCGGGGCCTACGAGCAGTACTTC. It specifies CASSLDLGAYEQYF.

The genes are TRBV5-4 and TRBJ2-3; D possibly corresponds to TRBD2 (5 bases). Germline-derived CDR1 and CDR2 are SGHNT and YYREEE (reference sequence). Trimming cost V 0 bases and J 4 bases, with 12 bases left between them. CDR3 size: 15 residues. Here the CDR3 DNA reads TGTGCCAGCAGCTTGGCGAGGATGGAGGCAGATACGCAGTATTTT. Protein sequence: CASSLARMEADTQYF.

V is TRBV11-2 and J is TRBJ1-3; a possible D gene is TRBD1 (6 bases). The germline gives CDR1 SGHAT, CDR2 FQNNGV. The CDR3 consists of 18 residues. Trimming removed 6 bases at V and 3 bases at J, with 24 bases between. CDR3 in DNA: TGTGCCAGCAGTCCTCTCTGGCTTGGGCAGGGGAATGGAAACACCATATATTTT. Encoded protein: CASSPLWLGQGNGNTIYF. The variable domain in full, completed from reference TRBV11-2 and TRBJ1-3, reads EAGVAQSPRYKIIEKRQSVAFWCNPISGHATLYWYQQILGQGPKLLIQFQNNGVVDDSQLPKDRFSAERLKGVDSTLKIQPAKLEDSAVYLCASSPLWLGQGNGNTIYFGEGSWLTVV.

The chain combines TRBV5-1 with TRBJ2-1; TRBD2 agrees at 7 bases. Looked up from germline, CDR1 is SGHRS and CDR2 is YFSETQ. This CDR3 contains 14 residues. Unmatched junction bases numbered 6, after V lost 2 bases and J lost 7 bases. CDR3 bases: TGCGCCAGCAGCTTAGGGACTACAAGGAATGAGCAGTTCTTC. It encodes CASSLGTTRNEQFF.

This clone appeared a single time. V is TRBV28 and J is TRBJ2-7, with 14 positions matching TRBD2. Looked up from germline, CDR1 is MDHEN and CDR2 is SYDVKM. The CDR3 consists of 17 residues. J was trimmed by 11 bases and V by 1 base; bases with no gene match: 13. The CDR3 region has the DNA TGTGCCAGCAGTTTATTTTCCATGACTAGCGGGAGGGCCGTGGAGTACTTC. As protein: CASSLFSMTSGRAVEYF.

This chain connects TRBV6-5 to TRBJ1-6, with TRBD1 matching 9 bases. CDR1 MNHEY and CDR2 SVGAGI come from the germline V gene. The CDR3 extends over 16 amino acids. J gave up 9 bases and V 0 bases, and 6 bases lay outside the gene matches. In DNA, the CDR3 is TGTGCCAGCAGTTACTCGCAGGGACAGGGTCCTTCACCCCTCCACTTT. Amino acids: CASSYSQGQGPSPLHF.

This sequence joins TRBV6-6 and TRBJ2-1; 7 positions match TRBD1. The germline CDR1 and CDR2 sequences are MNHNY and SVGAGI (reference sequence). J was trimmed by 5 bases and V by 8 bases; bases with no gene match: 12. The CDR3 spans 15 residues. The CDR3 is CASGAGTAGNNEQFF. The DNA of the CDR3 is TGTGCCAGCGGAGCCGGGACAGCCGGGAACAATGAGCAGTTCTTC.

J is TRBJ2-2 and V is TRBV9, with D uncertain. V dropped 4 bases and J dropped 1 base, with 5 bases sitting between them. CDR3 length: 13 residues. From germline, CDR1 is SGDLS and CDR2 YYNGEE. The CDR3 DNA is TGTGCCAGCAGCACACAGAACACCGGGGAGCTGTTTTTT. This gives the protein CASSTQNTGELFF.